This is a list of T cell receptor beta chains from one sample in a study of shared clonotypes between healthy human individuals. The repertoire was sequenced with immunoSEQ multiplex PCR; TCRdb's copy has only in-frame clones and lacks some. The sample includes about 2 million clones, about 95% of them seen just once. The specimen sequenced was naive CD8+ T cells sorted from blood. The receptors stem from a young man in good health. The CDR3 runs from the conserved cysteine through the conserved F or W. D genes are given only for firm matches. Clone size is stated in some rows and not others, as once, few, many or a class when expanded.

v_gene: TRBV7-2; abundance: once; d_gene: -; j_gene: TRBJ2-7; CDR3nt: TGTGCCAGCAGCCTACCCCGGGCAGTCTCCTACGAGCAGTACTTC; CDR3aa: CASSLPRAVSYEQYF
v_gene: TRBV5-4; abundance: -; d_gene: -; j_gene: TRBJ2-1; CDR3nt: TGTGCCAGCAGCTTAGGGGGGTCAGGGGACTACAATGAGCAGTTCTTC; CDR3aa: CASSLGGSGDYNEQFF
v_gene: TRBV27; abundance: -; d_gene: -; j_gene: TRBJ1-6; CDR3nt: TGTGCCAGCAGTCCCGACAGGAATTCACCCCTCCACTTT; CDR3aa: CASSPDRNSPLHF
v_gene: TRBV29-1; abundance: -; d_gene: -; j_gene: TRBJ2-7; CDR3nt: TGCAGCGTTAGTCCGGGGTCCCCCTACGAGCAGTACTTC; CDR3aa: CSVSPGSPYEQYF
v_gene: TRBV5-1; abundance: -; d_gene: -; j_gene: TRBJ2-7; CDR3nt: TGCGCCAGCAGCTTGGCCGGTGGGGGGTACGAGCAGTACTTC; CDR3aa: CASSLAGGGYEQYF
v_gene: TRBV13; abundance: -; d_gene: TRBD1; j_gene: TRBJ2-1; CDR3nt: TGTGCCAGCAGCTTAGTAGGGACAGGCAACCCCTACAATGAGCAGTTCTTC; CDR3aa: CASSLVGTGNPYNEQFF
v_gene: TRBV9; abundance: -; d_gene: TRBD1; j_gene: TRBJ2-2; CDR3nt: TGTGCCAGCAGCGACTCAGGGGGATTAGGCACCGGGGAGCTGTTTTTT; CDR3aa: CASSDSGGLGTGELFF
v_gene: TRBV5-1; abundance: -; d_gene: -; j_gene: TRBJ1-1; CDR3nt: TGCGCCAGCAGCTTGGGTGGGGCACTCATGAACACTGAAGCTTTCTTT; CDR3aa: CASSLGGALMNTEAFF
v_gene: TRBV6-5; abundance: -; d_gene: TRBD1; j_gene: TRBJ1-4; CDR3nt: TGTGCCAGCAGTTATGGGACAGATAATGAAAAACTGTTTTTT; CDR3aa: CASSYGTDNEKLFF
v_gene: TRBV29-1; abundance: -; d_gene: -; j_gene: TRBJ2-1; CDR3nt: TGCAGCGTGATCCCTGACAGGTGGAATGAGCAGTTCTTC; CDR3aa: CSVIPDRWNEQFF
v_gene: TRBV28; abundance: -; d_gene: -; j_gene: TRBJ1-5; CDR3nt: TGTGCCAGCAGTGCCGAGTCCGGAGGGGTCGGCAATCAGCCCCAGCATTTT; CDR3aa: CASSAESGGVGNQPQHF
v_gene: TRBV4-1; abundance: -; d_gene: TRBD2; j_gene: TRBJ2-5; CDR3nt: TGCGCCAGCAGCCAAGTGGTTACTAGCGGGAGGACCCAAGAGACCCAGTACTTC; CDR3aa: CASSQVVTSGRTQETQYF
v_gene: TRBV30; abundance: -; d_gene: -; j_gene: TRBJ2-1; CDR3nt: TGTGCCTGGACCCTCTCAACCGGGAATGAGCAGTTCTTC; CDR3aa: CAWTLSTGNEQFF
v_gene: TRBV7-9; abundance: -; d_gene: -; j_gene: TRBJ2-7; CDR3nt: TGTGCCAGCAGCTGGACAGCTCCTTACGAGCAGTACTTC; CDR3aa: CASSWTAPYEQYF
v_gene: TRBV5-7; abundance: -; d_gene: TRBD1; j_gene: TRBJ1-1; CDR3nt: TGTGCCAGCAGCGGACAGGGGGCAAACACTGAAGCTTTCTTT; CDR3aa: CASSGQGANTEAFF
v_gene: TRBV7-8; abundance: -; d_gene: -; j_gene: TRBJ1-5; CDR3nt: TGTGCCAGCAGCCCCGGGACGGATAGCAATCAGCCCCAGCATTTT; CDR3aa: CASSPGTDSNQPQHF
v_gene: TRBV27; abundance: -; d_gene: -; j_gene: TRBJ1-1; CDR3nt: TGTGCCAGCAGTTTAGCCAGGTTAGGCACTGAAGCTTTCTTT; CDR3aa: CASSLARLGTEAFF
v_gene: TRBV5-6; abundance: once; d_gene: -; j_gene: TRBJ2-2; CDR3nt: TGTGCCAGCAGCTATGGTCAGGGGACCGGGGAGCTGTTTTTT; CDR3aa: CASSYGQGTGELFF
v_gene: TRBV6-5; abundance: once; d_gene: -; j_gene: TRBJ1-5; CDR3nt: TGTGCCAGCACGGCAGCACCCAATCAGCCCCAGCATTTT; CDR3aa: CASTAAPNQPQHF
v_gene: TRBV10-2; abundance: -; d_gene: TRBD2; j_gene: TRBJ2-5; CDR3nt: TGCGCCAGCAGAACCGGGACTAGCTTGTACCAAGAGACCCAGTACTTC; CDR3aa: CASRTGTSLYQETQYF
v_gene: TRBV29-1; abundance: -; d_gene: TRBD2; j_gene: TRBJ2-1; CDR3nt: TGCAGCGTTGACGCCGGGACTACCGCTAATGAGCAGTTCTTC; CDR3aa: CSVDAGTTANEQFF
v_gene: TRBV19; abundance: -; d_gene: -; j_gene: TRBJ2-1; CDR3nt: TGTGCCAGTGAACAGAGGCTCTCCTACAATGAGCAGTTCTTC; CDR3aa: CASEQRLSYNEQFF
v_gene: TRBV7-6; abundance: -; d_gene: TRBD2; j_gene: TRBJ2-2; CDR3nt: TGTGCCAGCAGCCACCTAGCGGACCAATCCATCGGGGAGCTGTTTTTT; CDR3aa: CASSHLADQSIGELFF
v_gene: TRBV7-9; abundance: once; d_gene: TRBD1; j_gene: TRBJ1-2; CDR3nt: TGTGCCAGCAGCTTAGGGGACAGACTGACGGGAAATGGCTACACCTTC; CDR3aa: CASSLGDRLTGNGYTF
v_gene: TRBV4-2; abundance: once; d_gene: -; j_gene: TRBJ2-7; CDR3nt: TGTGCCAGCAGCCAAGAAGATACAGCCTCCTACGAGCAGTACTTC; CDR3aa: CASSQEDTASYEQYF
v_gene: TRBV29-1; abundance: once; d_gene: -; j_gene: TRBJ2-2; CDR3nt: TGCAGCGTTGAAAACAGCAACACCGGGGAGCTGTTTTTT; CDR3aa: CSVENSNTGELFF
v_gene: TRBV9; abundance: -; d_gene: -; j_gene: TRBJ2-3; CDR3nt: TGTGCCAGCAGCTTTGGTCGAACTTCCTTCGGCACAGATACGCAGTATTTT; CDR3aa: CASSFGRTSFGTDTQYF
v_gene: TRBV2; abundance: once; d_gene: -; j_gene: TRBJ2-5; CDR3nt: TGTGCCAGCAGTGGTAGTGGCTGGGACCAAGAGACCCAGTACTTC; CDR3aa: CASSGSGWDQETQYF
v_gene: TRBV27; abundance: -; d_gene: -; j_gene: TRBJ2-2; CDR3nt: TGTGCCAGCAGGGTTGGGGCCGGGGAGCTGTTTTTT; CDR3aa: CASRVGAGELFF
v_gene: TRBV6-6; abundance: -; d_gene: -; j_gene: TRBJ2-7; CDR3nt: TGTGCCAGCAGTTTGGACAACACCTACGAGCAGTACTTC; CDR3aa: CASSLDNTYEQYF
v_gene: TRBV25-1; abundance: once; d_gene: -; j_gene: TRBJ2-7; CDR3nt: TGTGCCAGCAGTGAATATTCGGCCCAGGCCGAGCAGTACTTC; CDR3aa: CASSEYSAQAEQYF
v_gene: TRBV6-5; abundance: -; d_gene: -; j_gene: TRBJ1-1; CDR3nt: TGTGCCAGCAGTAAACAGGGTTTGAACACTGAAGCTTTCTTT; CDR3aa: CASSKQGLNTEAFF
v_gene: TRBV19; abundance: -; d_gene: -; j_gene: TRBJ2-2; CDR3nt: TGTGCCAGTAGTATTACTTTCACCGGGGAGCTGTTTTTT; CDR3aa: CASSITFTGELFF
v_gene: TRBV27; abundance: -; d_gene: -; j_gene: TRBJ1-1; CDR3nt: TGTGCCAGCAGTTTAATTGCAGGATTGAACACTGAAGCTTTCTTT; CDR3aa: CASSLIAGLNTEAFF
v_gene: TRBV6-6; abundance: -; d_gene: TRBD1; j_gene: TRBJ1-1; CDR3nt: TGTGCCAGCAGTACGGGGACAGGGAACACTGAAGCTTTCTTT; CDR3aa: CASSTGTGNTEAFF
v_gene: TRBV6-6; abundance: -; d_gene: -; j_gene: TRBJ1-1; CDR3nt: TGTGCCAGCAGTTACTCCAGAAGGGTCATGAACACTGAAGCTTTCTTT; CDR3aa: CASSYSRRVMNTEAFF
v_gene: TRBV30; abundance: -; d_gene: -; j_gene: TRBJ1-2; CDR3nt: TGTGCCTGGAGTGTAATAGGACAGTATCGGTCTGACTATGGCTACACCTTC; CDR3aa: CAWSVIGQYRSDYGYTF
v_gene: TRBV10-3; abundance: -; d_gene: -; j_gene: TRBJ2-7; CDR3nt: TGTGCCATCAGAGCCCCGGGTGGTCCCTACGAGCAGTACTTC; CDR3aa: CAIRAPGGPYEQYF
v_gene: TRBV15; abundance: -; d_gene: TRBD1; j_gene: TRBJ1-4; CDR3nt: TGTGCCACCAGCAGAGTGCAGGAGGGGGCCGGTGAAAAACTGTTTTTT; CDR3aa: CATSRVQEGAGEKLFF
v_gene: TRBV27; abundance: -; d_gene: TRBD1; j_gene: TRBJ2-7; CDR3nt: TGTGCCAGCAGGACAGGGGATGGGTCCTACGAGCAGTACTTC; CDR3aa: CASRTGDGSYEQYF
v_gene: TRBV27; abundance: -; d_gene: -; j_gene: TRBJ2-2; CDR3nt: TGTGCCAGCCGACCGGGACCACAGAACACCGGGGAGCTGTTTTTT; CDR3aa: CASRPGPQNTGELFF
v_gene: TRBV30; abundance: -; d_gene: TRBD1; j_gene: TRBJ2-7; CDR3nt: TGTGCCTGGAGTTGGAGACAGGGGCACGAGCAGTACTTC; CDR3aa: CAWSWRQGHEQYF
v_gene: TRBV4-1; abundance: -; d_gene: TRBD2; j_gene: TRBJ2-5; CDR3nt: TGCGCCAGTGCGGGACTAGAAGAGACCCAGTACTTC; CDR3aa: CASAGLEETQYF
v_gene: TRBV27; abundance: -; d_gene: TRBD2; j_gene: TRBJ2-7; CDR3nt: TGTGCCAGCAGCCACGGGACTAGCGGAAGTTCCGAGCAGTACTTC; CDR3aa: CASSHGTSGSSEQYF
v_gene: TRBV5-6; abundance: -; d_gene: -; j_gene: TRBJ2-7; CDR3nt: TGTGCCAGCAGCTACTCAACAGGGTCAGGCGAGCAGTACTTC; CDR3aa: CASSYSTGSGEQYF
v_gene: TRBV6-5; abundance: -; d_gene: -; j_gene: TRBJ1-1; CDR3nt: TGTGCCAGCAGCCCAGGCACAGGTAACACTGAAGCTTTCTTT; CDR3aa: CASSPGTGNTEAFF
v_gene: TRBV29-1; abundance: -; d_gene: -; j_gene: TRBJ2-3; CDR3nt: TGCAGCGTTGAAGTAGCGGTGCCAGATACGCAGTATTTT; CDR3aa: CSVEVAVPDTQYF
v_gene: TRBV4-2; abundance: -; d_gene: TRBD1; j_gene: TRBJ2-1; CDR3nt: TGTGCCAGCAGCCAAGATGGGGCCAGGGGGTTAGGAAATGAGCAGTTCTTC; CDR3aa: CASSQDGARGLGNEQFF
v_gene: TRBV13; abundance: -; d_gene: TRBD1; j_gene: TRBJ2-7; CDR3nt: TGTGCCAGCAGCCGGGACAGGGAAAACGAGCAGTACTTC; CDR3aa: CASSRDRENEQYF
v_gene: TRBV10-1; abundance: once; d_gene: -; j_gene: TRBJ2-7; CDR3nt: TGCGCCAGCAGTGAGGGGTCAGGGGCTTCGTACGAGCAGTACTTC; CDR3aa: CASSEGSGASYEQYF
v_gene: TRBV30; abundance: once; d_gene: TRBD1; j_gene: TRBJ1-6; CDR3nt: TGTGCCTGGAGTGAGGGACAGGGAAATTCACCCCTCCACTTT; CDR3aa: CAWSEGQGNSPLHF
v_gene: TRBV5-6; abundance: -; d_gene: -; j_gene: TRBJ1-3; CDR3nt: TGTGCCAGCAGCTTGGCCGGGTTCCAGGAAGATGACACCATATATTTT; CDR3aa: CASSLAGFQEDDTIYF
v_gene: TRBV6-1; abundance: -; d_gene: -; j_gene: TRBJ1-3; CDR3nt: TGTGCCAGCAGTGAGTGGGGGAGCTCTGGAAACACCATATATTTT; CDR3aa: CASSEWGSSGNTIYF
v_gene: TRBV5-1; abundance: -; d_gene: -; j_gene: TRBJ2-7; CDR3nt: TGCGCCAGCAGCTACACCGGGACGGGAAGCTCCTACGAGCAGTACTTC; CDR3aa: CASSYTGTGSSYEQYF
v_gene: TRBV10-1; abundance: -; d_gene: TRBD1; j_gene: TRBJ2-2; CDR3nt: TGCGCCAGCAGTGAGGGACAGGCAACCGGGGAGCTGTTTTTT; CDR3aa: CASSEGQATGELFF
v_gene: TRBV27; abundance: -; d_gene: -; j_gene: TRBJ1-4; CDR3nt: TGTGCCAGCAGTTTACAAGGAACAACTAATGAAAAACTGTTTTTT; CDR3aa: CASSLQGTTNEKLFF
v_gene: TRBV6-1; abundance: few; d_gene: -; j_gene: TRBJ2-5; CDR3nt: TGTGCCAGCAGTGTTTCAGGGAGAGAGACCCAGTACTTC; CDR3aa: CASSVSGRETQYF